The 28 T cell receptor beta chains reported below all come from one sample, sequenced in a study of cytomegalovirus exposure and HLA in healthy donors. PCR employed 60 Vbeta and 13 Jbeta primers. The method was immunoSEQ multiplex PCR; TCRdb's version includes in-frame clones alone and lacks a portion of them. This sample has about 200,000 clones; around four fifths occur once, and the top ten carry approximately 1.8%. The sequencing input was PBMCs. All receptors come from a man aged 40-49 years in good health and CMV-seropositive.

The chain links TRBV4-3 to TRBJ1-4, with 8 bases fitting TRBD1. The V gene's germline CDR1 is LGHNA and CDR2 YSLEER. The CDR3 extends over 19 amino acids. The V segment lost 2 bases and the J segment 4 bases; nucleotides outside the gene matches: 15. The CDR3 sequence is CASSQSGGIGQGLNEKLFF. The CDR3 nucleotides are TGCGCCAGCAGCCAAAGTGGGGGTATAGGACAGGGCCTTAATGAAAAACTGTTTTTT.

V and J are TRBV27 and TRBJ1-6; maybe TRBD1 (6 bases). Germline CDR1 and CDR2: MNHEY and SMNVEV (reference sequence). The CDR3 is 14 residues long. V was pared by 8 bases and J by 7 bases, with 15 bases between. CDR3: CASSRRGDNSPLHF. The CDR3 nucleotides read TGTGCCAGCTCCCGCAGGGGTGACAATTCACCCCTCCACTTT.

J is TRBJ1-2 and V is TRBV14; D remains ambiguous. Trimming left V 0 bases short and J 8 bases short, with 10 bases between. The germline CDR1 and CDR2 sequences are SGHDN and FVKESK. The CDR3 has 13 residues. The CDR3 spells CASSQDSPVGYTF. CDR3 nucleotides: TGTGCCAGCAGCCAAGATTCCCCCGTCGGCTACACCTTC.

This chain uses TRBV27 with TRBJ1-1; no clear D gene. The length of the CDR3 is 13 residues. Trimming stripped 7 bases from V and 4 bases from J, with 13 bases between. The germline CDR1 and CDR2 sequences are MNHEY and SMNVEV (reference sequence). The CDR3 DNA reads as TGTGCCAGCACCTCCTTGGTGAGCACTGAAGCTTTCTTT. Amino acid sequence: CASTSLVSTEAFF.

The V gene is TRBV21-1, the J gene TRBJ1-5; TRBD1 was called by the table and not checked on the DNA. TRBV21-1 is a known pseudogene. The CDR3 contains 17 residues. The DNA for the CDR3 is TGTGCCAGCAGCAAAGGAGACAGGAGAATTAGCAATCAGCCCCAGCATTTT. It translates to CASSKGDRRISNQPQHF.

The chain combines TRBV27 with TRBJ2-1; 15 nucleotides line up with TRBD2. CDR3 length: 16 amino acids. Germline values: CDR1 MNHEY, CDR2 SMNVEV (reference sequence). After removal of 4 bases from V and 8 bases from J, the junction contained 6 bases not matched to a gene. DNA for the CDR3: TGTGCCAGCAGTTCCTACCGGACTAGCGGGAGGGATGAGCAGTTCTTC. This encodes CASSSYRTSGRDEQFF.

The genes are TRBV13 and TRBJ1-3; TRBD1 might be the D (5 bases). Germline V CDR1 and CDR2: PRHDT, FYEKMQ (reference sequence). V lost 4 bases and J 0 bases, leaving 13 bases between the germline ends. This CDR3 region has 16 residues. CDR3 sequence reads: CASSSDRTYSGNTIYF. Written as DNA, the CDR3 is TGTGCCAGCAGCTCCGACAGAACTTACTCTGGAAACACCATATATTTT.

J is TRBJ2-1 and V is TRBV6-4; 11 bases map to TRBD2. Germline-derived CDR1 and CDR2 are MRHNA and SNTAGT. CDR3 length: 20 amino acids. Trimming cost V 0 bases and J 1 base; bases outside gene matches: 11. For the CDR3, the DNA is TGTGCCAGCAGTGACTCGATTGTAGCGGGAGGGAGTAGGTCCTACAATGAGCAGTTCTTC. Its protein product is CASSDSIVAGGSRSYNEQFF.

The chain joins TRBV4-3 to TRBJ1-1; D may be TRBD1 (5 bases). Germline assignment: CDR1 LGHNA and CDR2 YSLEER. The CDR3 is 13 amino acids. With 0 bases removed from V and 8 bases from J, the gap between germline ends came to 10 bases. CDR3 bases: TGCGCCAGCAGCCAAGATCGGGGGGAAGAAGCTTTCTTT. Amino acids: CASSQDRGEEAFF.

The CDR3, as DNA: TGTGCCAGCAGCCTAATGACAGGGGTCGAAGGAAACACCATATATTTT. This gives the protein CASSLMTGVEGNTIYF. The V call is TRBV5-6, the J call TRBJ1-3; 8 nucleotides match TRBD1. In germline, CDR1 is SGHDT, CDR2 YYEEEE. J was trimmed by 4 bases and V by 4 bases; bases with no gene match: 10. The CDR3 consists of 16 residues.

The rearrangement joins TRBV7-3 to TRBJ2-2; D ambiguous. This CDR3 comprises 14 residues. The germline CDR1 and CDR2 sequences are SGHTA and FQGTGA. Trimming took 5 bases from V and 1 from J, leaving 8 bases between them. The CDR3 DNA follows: TGTGCCAGCAGCCCCTCCGGGAACACCGGGGAGCTGTTTTTT. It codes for CASSPSGNTGELFF. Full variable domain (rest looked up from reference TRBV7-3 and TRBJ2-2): GAGVSQTPSNKVTEKGKYVELRCDPISGHTALYWYRQSLGQGPEFLIYFQGTGAADDSGLPNDRFFAVRPEGSVSTLKIQRTERGDSAVYLCASSPSGNTGELFFGEGSRLTVL.

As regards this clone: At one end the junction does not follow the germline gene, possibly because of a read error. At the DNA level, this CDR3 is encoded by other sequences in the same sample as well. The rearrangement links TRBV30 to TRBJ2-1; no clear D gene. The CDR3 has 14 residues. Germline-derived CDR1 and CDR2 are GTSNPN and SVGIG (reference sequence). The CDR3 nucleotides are TGTGCCTGGAGTCTGGAGAGCTCCTACAATGAGCAATTCTTC. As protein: CAWSLESSYNEQFF.

CDR3 region: CASRAGGSPTGELFF. The CDR3 coding sequence is TGTGCCAGCAGAGCGGGGGGGAGTCCCACCGGGGAGCTGTTTTTT. The rearrangement links TRBV27 to TRBJ2-2; 10 bases are a match to TRBD2. Germline lookup yields CDR1 MNHEY and CDR2 SMNVEV (reference sequence). CDR3 length: 15 amino acids. Trimming at V came to 6 bases and at J to 4 bases, leaving 5 bases not matched to a gene.

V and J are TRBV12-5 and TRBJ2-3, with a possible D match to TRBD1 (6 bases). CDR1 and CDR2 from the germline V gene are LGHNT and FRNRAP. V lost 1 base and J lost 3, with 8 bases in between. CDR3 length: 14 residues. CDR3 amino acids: CASGLDRVTDTQYF. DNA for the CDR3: TGTGCTAGTGGTTTGGACAGGGTGACAGATACGCAGTATTTT.

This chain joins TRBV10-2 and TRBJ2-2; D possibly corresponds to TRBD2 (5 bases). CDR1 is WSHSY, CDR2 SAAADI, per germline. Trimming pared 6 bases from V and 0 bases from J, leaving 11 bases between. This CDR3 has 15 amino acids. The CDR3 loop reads CASRETSPNTGELFF. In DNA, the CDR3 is TGCGCCAGCAGAGAAACTAGTCCGAACACCGGGGAGCTGTTTTTT.

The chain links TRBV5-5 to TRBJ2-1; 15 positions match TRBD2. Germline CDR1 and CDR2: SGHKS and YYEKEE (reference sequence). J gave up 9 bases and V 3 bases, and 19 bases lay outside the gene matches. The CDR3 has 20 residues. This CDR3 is CASSSTGTSGRLAEGVEQFF. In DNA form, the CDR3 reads TGTGCCAGCAGCTCAACGGGGACTAGCGGGAGGTTAGCCGAAGGGGTTGAGCAGTTCTTC.

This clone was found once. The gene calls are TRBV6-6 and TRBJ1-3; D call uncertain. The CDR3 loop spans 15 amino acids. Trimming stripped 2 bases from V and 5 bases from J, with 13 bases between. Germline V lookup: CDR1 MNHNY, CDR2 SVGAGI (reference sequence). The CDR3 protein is CASSYPGKTRNTIYF. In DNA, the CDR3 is TGTGCCAGCAGTTACCCCGGGAAAACAAGAAACACCATATATTTT.

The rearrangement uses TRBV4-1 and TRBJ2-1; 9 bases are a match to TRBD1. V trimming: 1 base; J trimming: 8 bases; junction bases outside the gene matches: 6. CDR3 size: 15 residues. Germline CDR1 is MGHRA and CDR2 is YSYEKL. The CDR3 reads CASSQGTGVGDEQFF. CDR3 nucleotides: TGCGCCAGCAGCCAAGGGACAGGGGTTGGAGATGAGCAGTTCTTC.

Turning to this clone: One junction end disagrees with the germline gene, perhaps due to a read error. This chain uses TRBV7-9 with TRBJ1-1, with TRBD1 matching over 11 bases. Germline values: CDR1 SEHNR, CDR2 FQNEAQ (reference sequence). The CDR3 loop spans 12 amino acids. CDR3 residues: CASSFSNGDRGF. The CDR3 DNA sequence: TGTGCCAGCAGCTTTAGTAATGGGGACAGGGGGTTT.

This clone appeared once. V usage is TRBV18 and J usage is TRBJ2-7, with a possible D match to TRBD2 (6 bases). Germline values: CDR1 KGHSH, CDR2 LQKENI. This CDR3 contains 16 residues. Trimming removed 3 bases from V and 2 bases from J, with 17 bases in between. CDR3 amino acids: CASSPRTASGAYEQYF. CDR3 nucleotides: TGTGCCAGCTCACCTCGGACTGCCTCGGGGGCCTACGAGCAGTACTTC.

The CDR3 DNA is TGTGCCAGCAGTGAAAACGGGGGGGCGGGTCAGCCCCAGCATTTT. This sequence encodes CASSENGGAGQPQHF. This chain links TRBV2 with TRBJ1-5; a weak D match, TRBD1 (6 bases). This CDR3 has 15 residues. In germline, CDR1 is SNHLY, CDR2 FYNNEI. Trimming stripped 2 bases from V and 6 bases from J, with 14 bases between.

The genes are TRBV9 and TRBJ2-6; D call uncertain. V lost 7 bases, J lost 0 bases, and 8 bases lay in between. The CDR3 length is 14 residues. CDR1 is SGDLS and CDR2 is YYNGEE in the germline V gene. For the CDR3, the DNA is TGTGCCAGCGGGCAATTCTCTGGGGCCAACGTCCTGACTTTC. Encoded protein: CASGQFSGANVLTF.

CDR3 protein: CATSIGGISSPLHF. CDR3 coding DNA: TGTGCCACCAGCATTGGAGGGATTAGCTCACCCCTCCACTTT. The chain uses TRBV15 and TRBJ1-6; D not certain. The CDR3 consists of 14 residues. V shed 4 bases and J shed 10 bases, with 14 bases lying between them. From germline, CDR1 is LNHNV and CDR2 YYDKDF (reference sequence).

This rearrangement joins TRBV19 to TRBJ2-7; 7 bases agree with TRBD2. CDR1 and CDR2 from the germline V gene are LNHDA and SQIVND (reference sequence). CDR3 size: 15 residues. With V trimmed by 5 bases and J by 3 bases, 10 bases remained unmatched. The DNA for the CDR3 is TGTGCCAGTAGTGCCGCAGCGGGACCAGACTACGAGCAGTACTTC. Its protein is CASSAAAGPDYEQYF.

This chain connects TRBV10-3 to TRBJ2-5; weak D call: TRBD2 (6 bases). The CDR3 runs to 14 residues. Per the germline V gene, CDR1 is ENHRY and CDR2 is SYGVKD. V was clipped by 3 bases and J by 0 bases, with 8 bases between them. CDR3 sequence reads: CAISDKRDQETQYF. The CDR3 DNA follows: TGTGCCATCAGTGACAAGCGGGACCAAGAGACCCAGTACTTC.

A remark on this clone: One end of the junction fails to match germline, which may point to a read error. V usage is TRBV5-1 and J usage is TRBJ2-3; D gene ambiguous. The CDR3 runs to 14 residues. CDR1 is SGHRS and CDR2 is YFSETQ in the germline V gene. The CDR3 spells CASSLDLGTDMQYF. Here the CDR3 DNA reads TGCGCCAGCAGCTTGGATTTGGGCACAGATATGCAGTATTTT.

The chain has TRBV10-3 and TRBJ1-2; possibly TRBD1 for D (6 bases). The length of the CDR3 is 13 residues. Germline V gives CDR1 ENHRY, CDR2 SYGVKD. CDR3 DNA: TGTCTAAATGCGGGGGGCATCAACTATGGCTACACCTTC. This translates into CLNAGGINYGYTF.

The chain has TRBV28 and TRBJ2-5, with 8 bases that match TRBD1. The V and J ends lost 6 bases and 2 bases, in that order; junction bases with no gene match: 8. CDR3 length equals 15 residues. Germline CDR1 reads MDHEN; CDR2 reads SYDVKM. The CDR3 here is CASSLTGQGQETQYF. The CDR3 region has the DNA TGTGCCAGCAGCTTAACTGGACAGGGACAAGAGACCCAGTACTTC.